The T cell receptor beta chain described here comes from a study of CD8+CD57+ T cells in acquired aplastic anemia. Across the study: The study obtained an average of approximately 2.9 ug of DNA from sorted CD4+ and CD8+ cells. Study outcomes and limitations: Patients and controls were found to share roughly 31 CD8+ CDR3 sequences.

The CDR3 has 18 amino acids. The germline gives CDR1 LNHDA, CDR2 SQIVND (reference sequence). As to this clonotype: Its specificity is unknown. The junction shows a germline mismatch at one end, possibly a read error.

It was genomic DNA that served as the template for profiling TCR beta VDJ and CDR3. Via MiXCR, TCRdb re-called the reads, giving one row per CDR3 protein. Of approximately 250,000 distinct CDR3 sequences in the sample, 70% to 85% were seen once. All patients picked for sequencing had shown, by flow cytometry, an expansion of CD8+CD57+ cells. Sequenced: sorted CD4+, CD8+, or CD8+CD57+ T cells (not recorded which) from PBMCs. The V gene is TRBV19, the J gene TRBJ2-6, with TRBD1 matching 7 bases. This clonotype was obtained from a human donor with aplastic anemia. CDR3 protein: CASSVAAGGASGANVLAF. The CDR3 DNA reads as TGTGCCAGCAGCGTCGCGGCAGGGGGTGCCTCTGGGGCCAACGTCCTGGCTTTC.